This TCR beta chain was observed in a study of cytomegalovirus exposure and HLA in healthy donors. Germline V CDR1 and CDR2: SGHAT, FQNNGV. This CDR3 spans 18 amino acids. The trim removed 5 bases at V and 7 bases at J, leaving 14 bases unmatched. Here immunoSEQ multiplex PCR was the method, and the copy in TCRdb shows in-frame clones only, minus some. The data show roughly 190,000 clones, 86% seen once. The sequencing input was PBMCs. The clonotype comes from a woman between 18 and 29 years old in good health and CMV-seronegative. This chain connects TRBV11-2 to TRBJ2-1, with 13 bases fitting TRBD2. The DNA of the CDR3 is TGTGCCAGCAGCCACTACGGGACTAGCGGGAACAGTGGAAATGAGCAGTTCTTC. Its translation is CASSHYGTSGNSGNEQFF. Drawing the rest from reference TRBV11-2 and TRBJ2-1, the complete variable domain is EAGVAQSPRYKIIEKRQSVAFWCNPISGHATLYWYQQILGQGPKLLIQFQNNGVVDDSQLPKDRFSAERLKGVDSTLKIQPAKLEDSAVYLCASSHYGTSGNSGNEQFFGPGTRLTVL.